There are a few counts of the clone carrying this T cell receptor beta chain. Clones were sequenced by immunoSEQ multiplex PCR, and TCRdb holds only the in-frame ones, with some missing. Of 540,000 or so clones in the sample, 70% to 90% were seen once. The data belong to a study of blood T cell repertoires in COVID-19. The germline V gene has CDR1 SEHNR and CDR2 FQNEAQ (reference sequence). The CDR3 covers 13 residues. J lost 10 bases, V lost 5 bases, and 7 bases had no gene match. This chain joins TRBV7-9 and TRBJ1-1, with 10 bases fitting TRBD1. Sequencing was done on a sample of peripheral blood. This receptor was taken from a woman aged 50 to 60 with COVID-19, enrolled during active disease. CDR3 bases: TGTGCCAGCAGCCAAGGGCGGACAGGGGGAGCTTTCTTT. Translating it yields CASSQGRTGGAFF.